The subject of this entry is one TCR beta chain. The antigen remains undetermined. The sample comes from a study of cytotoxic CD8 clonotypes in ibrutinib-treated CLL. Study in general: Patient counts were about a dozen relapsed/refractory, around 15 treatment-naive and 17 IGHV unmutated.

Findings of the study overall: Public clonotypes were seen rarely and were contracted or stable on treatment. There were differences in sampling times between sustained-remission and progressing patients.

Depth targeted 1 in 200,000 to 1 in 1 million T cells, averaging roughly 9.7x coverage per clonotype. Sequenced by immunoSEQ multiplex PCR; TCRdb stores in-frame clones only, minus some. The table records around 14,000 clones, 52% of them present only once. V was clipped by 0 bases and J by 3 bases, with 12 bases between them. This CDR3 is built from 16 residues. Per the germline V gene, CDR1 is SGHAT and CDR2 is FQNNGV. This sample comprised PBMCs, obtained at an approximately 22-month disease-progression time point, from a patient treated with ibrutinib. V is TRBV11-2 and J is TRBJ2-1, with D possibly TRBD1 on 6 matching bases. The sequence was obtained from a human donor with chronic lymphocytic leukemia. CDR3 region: CASSLEWGPHYNEQFF. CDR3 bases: TGTGCCAGCAGCTTAGAGTGGGGGCCGCACTACAATGAGCAGTTCTTC. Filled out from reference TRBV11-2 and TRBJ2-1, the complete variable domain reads EAGVAQSPRYKIIEKRQSVAFWCNPISGHATLYWYQQILGQGPKLLIQFQNNGVVDDSQLPKDRFSAERLKGVDSTLKIQPAKLEDSAVYLCASSLEWGPHYNEQFFGPGTRLTVL.